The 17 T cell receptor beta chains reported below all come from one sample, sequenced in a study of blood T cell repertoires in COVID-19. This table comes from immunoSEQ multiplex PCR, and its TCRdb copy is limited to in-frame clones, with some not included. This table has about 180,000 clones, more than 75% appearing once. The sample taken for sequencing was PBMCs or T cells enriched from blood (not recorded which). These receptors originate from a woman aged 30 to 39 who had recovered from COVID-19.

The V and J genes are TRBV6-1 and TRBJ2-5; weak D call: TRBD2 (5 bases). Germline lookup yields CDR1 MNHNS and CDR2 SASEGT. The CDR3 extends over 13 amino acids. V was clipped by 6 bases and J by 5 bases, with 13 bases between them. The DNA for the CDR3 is TGTGCCAGCAGCGGACTTAGGGCGGAGACCCAGTACTTC. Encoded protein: CASSGLRAETQYF.

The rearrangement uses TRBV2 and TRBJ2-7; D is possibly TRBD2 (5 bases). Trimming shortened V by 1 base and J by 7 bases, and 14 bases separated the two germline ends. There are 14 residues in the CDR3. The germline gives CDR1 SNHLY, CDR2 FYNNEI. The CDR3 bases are TGTGCCAGCAGTGAAGGGGGAATATCGGGGGAGCAGTACTTC. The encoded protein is CASSEGGISGEQYF.

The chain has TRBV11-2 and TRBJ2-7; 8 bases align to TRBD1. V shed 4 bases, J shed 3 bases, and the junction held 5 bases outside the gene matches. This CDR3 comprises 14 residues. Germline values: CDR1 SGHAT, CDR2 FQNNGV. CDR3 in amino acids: CASSYQGAGYEQYF. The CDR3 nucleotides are TGTGCCAGCAGCTATCAGGGGGCTGGCTACGAGCAGTACTTC.

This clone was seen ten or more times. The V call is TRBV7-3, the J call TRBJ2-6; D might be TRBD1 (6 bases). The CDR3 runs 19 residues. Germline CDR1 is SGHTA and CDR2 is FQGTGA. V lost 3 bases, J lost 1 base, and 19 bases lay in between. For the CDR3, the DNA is TGTGCCAGCAGCTTTAGTGTTGGGGGCGCGTCTTCTGGGGCCAACGTCCTGACTTTC. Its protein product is CASSFSVGGASSGANVLTF.

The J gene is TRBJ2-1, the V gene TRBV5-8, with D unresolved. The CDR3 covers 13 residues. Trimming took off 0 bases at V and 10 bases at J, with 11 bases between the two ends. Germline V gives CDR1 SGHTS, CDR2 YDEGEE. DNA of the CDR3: TGTGCCAGCAGCTTGGGTCAGAGACAAGAGCAGTTCTTC. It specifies CASSLGQRQEQFF.

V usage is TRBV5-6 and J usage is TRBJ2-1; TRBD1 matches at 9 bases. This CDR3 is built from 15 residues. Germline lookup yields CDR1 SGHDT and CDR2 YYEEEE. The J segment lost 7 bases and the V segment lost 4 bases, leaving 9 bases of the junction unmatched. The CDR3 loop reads CASSAGTGPTNEQFF. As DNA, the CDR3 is TGTGCCAGCAGCGCCGGGACAGGGCCAACGAATGAGCAGTTCTTC.

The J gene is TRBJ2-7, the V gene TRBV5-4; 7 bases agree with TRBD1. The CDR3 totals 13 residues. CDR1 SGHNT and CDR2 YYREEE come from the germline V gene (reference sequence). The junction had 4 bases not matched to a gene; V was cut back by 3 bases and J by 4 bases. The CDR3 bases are TGTGCCAGCAGCTCCGGGACAGATTACGAGCAGTACTTC. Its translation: CASSSGTDYEQYF. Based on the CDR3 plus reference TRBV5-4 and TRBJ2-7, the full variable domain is ETGVTQSPTHLIKTRGQQVTLRCSSQSGHNTVSWYQQALGQGPQFIFQYYREEENGRGNFPPRFSGLQFPNYSSELNVNALELDDSALYLCASSSGTDYEQYFGPGTRLTVT.

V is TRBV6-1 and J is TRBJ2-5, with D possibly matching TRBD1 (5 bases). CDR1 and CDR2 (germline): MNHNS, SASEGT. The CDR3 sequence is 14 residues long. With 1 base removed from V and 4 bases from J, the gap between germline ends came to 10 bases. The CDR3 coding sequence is TGTGCCAGCAGTGAAGGCAGGGTGGGAGAGACCCAGTACTTC. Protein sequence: CASSEGRVGETQYF.

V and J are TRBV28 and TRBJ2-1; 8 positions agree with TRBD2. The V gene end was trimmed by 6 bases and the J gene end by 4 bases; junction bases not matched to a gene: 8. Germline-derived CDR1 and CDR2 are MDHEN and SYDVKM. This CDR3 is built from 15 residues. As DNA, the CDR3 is TGTGCCAGCAGCCCAACTAGCGGAGATTACAATGAGCAGTTCTTC. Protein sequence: CASSPTSGDYNEQFF. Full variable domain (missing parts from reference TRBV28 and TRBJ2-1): DVKVTQSSRYLVKRTGEKVFLECVQDMDHENMFWYRQDPGLGLRLIYFSYDVKMKEKGDIPEGYSVSREKKERFSLILESASTNQTSMYLCASSPTSGDYNEQFFGPGTRLTVL.

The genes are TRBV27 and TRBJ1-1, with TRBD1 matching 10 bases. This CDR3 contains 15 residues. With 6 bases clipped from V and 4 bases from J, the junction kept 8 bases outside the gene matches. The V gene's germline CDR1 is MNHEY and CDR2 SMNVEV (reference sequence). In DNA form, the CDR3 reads TGTGCCAGCAGGACAGGGGGCGGGGGGCCCACTGAAGCTTTCTTT. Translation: CASRTGGGGPTEAFF.

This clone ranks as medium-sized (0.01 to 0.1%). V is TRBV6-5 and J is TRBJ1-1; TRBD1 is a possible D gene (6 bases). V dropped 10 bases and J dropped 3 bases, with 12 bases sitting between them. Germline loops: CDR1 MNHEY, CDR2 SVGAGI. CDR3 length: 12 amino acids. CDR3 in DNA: TGTGCCATCTCACAGGGAGACACTGAAGCTTTCTTT. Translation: CAISQGDTEAFF.

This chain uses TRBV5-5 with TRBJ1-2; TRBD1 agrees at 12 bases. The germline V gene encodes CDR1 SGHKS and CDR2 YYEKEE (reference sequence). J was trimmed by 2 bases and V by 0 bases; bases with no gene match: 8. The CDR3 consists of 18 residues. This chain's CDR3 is CASSLVGGQGARNYGYTF. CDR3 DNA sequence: TGTGCCAGCAGCTTGGTGGGGGGACAGGGGGCGCGAAACTATGGCTACACCTTC.

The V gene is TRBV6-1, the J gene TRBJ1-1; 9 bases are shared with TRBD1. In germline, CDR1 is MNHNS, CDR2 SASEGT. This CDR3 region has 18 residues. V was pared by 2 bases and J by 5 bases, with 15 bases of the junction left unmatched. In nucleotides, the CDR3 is TGTGCCAGCAGTGAATGGGATCTCACAGGGGGCGCGGGGACTGAAGCTTTCTTT. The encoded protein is CASSEWDLTGGAGTEAFF.

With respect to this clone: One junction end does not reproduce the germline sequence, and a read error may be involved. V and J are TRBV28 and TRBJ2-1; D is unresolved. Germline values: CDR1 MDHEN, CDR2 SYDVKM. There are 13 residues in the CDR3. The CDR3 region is CASSLSSHNEQFF. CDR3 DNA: TGTGCCAGCAGTTTGAGCTCCCACAATGAGCAGTTCTTC. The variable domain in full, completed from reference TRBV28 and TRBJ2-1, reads DVKVTQSSRYLVKRTGEKVFLECVQDMDHENMFWYRQDPGLGLRLIYFSYDVKMKEKGDIPEGYSVSREKKERFSLILESASTNQTSMYLCASSLSSHNEQFFGPGTRLTVL.

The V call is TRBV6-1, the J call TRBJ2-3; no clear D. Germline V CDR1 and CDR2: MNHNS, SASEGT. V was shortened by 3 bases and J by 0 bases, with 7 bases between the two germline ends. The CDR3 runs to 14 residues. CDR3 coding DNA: TGTGCCAGCAGTGATCAGTCTAGCACAGATACGCAGTATTTT. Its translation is CASSDQSSTDTQYF.

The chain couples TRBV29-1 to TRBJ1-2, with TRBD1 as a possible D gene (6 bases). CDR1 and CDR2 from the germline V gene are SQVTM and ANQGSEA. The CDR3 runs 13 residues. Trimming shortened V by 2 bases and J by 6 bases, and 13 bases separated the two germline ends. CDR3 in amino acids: CSVEKTRGNGYTF. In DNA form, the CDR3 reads TGCAGCGTTGAAAAAACTAGGGGGAATGGCTACACCTTC.

The CDR3 here is CASSVESGGATEAFF. The CDR3, as DNA: TGTGCCAGCAGCGTAGAATCAGGGGGAGCAACTGAAGCTTTCTTT. J is TRBJ1-1 and V is TRBV9, with 7 bases aligning to TRBD1. This CDR3 contains 15 residues. CDR1 is SGDLS and CDR2 is YYNGEE in the germline V gene. V lost 0 bases, J lost 5 bases, and 7 bases stayed unmatched.